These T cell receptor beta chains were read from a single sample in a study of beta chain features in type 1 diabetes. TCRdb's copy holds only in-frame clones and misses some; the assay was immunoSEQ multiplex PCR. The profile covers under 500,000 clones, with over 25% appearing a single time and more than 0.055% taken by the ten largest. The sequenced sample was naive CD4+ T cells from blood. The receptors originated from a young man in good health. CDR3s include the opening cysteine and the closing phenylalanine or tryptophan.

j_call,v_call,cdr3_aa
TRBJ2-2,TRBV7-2,CASSPRTMNTGELFF
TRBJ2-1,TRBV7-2,CASSLALTSGNNEQFF
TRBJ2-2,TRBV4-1,CASSHGLAGVTTGELFF
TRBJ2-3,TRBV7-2,CASSSRQGADTQYF
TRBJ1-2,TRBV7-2,CASSQGGVANYGYTF
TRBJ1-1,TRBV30,CAWSVPAGRGNTEAFF
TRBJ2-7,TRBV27,CASSSDWDYEQYF
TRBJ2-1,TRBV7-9,CAGTGTGNHEQFF
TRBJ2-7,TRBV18,CASSPPALVRGGYEQYF
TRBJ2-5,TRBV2,CASSDRDQETQYF
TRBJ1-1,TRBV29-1,CSAGQGSDEAFF
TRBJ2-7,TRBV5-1,CASSLGSGTRSGEQYF
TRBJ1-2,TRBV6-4,CASSLDRGAYGYTF
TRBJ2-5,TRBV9,CASSVTGTSGETQYF
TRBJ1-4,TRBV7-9,CASSQTGTGSEKLFF
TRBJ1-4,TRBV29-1,CSVAGQHIGGEKLFF
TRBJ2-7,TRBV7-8,CASSLSLAGNSYEQYF
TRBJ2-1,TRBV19,CASSILAGGTNEQFF
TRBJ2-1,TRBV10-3,CAISGTYNEQFF
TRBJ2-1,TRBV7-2,CASSKTGNEQFF
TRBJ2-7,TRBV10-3,CAISGRDGSSYEQYF
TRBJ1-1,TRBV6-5,CASSLNRDSLPFF
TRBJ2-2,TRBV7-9,CASSFGNTGELFF
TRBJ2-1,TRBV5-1,CASSADPYNEQFF
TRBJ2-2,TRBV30,CAWSVPSGSTGELFF
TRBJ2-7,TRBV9,CASSWAGTGNEQYF
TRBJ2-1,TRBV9,CASSRLAGEEEQFF
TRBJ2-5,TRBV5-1,CASSAQQETQYF
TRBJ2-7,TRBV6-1,CASTLAESRAEQYF
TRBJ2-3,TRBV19,CASTTTDTQYF
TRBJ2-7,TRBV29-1,CSVEVRAGYEQYF
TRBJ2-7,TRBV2,CASSPGTLRDYEQYF
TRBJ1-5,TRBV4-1,CASSQESLRPQHF
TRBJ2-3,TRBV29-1,CSVERSDGTDTQYF
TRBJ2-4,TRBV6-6,CASSPGTLKNIQYF
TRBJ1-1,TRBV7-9,CASSSQAMNTEAFF
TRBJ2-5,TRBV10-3,CAISEAAETQYF
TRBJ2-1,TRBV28,CASSPVRGESYNEQFF
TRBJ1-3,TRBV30,CAWSTGNTIYF
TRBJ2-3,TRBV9,CASSSGDSQGTDTQYF
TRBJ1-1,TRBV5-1,CASSILTGNTEAFF
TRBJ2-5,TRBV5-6,CASSLTARETQYF
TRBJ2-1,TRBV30,CAWSVLDSGLWQFF
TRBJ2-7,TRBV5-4,CASSLTDSYEQYF
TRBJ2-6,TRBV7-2,CASSSSWSGANVLTF
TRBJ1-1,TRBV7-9,CASSERKFEAFF
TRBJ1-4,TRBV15,CATSRDDIVNEKLFF
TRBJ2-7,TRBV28,CASSAPGGWGGYEQYF
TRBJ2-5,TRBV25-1,CASTRTSAETQYF
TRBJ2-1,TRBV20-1,CSAREENEQFF
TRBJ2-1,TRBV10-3,CAIQQGSSYNEQFF
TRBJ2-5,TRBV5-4,CASSGETQYF
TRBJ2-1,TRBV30,CAWTQLSGSYNEQFF
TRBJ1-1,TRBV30,CAWSFYPHHSGTEAFF
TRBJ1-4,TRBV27,CASRPVIATNEKLFF
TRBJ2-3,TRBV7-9,CASSPAGADTQYF
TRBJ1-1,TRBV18,CASSPNGLVGGAFF